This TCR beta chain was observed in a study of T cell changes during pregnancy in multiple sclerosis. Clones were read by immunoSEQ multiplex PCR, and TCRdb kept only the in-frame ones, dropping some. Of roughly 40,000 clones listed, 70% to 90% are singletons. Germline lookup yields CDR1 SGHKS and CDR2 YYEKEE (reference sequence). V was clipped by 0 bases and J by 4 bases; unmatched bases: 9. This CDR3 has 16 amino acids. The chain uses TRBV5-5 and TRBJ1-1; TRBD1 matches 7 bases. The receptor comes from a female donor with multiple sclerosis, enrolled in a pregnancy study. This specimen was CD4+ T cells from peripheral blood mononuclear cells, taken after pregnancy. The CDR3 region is CASSLEGQPGGTEAFF. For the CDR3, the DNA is TGTGCCAGCAGCTTGGAGGGGCAGCCAGGGGGCACTGAAGCTTTCTTT. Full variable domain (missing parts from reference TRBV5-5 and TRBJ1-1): DAGVTQSPTHLIKTRGQQVTLRCSPISGHKSVSWYQQVLGQGPQFIFQYYEKEERGRGNFPDRFSARQFPNYSSELNVNALLLGDSALYLCASSLEGQPGGTEAFFGQGTRLTVV.